What follows are 29 T cell receptor beta chains derived from one specimen sequenced in a study of blood T cell repertoires in COVID-19. Sequencing was performed with immunoSEQ multiplex PCR; in TCRdb, only in-frame clones are kept and a portion is missing. This table holds over 60,000 clones, just under 90% found once. Sequenced sample: peripheral blood. These receptors were obtained from an elderly woman with active COVID-19.

This chain connects TRBV5-3 to TRBJ1-2, with 11 bases matching TRBD1. TRBV5-3 is an ORF, and what it does is uncertain. The CDR3 has 15 amino acids. V shed 4 bases and J 4 bases; nucleotides not matched to a gene: 6. DNA for the CDR3: TGTGCCAGAAGCCGGGGGACAGGGGGGACCTATGGCTACACCTTC. It yields the protein CARSRGTGGTYGYTF.

The chain is built from TRBV6-2 or TRBV6-3 and TRBJ2-1; the match to TRBD2 covers 8 bases. Germline loops: CDR1 MNHEY, CDR2 SVGEGT. With 0 bases clipped from V and 5 bases from J, the junction kept 9 bases outside the gene matches. This CDR3 is built from 17 residues. CDR3 coding DNA: TGTGCCAGCAGTTACTCGGGGTTAGCGGGATGGAACAATGAGCAGTTCTTC. This encodes CASSYSGLAGWNNEQFF.

The chain joins TRBV6-1 to TRBJ1-2; D is possibly TRBD1 (6 bases). The germline V and J ends were trimmed by 2 bases and 4 bases, with 14 bases remaining between them. Germline CDR1 is MNHNS and CDR2 is SASEGT. The length of the CDR3 is 15 residues. CDR3 sequence (DNA): TGTGCCAGCAGTGAACCCAATCAGGGGATCTATGGCTACACCTTC. This translates into CASSEPNQGIYGYTF.

The V gene is TRBV7-8, the J gene TRBJ1-5; D is ambiguous. Trimming shortened V by 1 base and J by 3 bases, and 10 bases separated the two germline ends. Germline lookup yields CDR1 SGHVS and CDR2 FQNEAQ. This CDR3 spans 15 amino acids. The CDR3 loop is CASSLDIRYNQPQHF. CDR3 DNA: TGTGCCAGCAGCTTAGATATTCGTTACAATCAGCCCCAGCATTTT.

The chain has TRBV5-1 and TRBJ2-7, with 10 bases aligning to TRBD2. Germline CDR1 is SGHRS and CDR2 is YFSETQ. This CDR3 contains 15 residues. V gave up 4 bases and J gave up 2 bases; unmatched junction bases: 6. Here the CDR3 reads CASSPGLADAYEQYF. The DNA of the CDR3 is TGCGCCAGCAGCCCAGGACTAGCGGACGCCTACGAGCAGTACTTC.

The chain links TRBV6-6 to TRBJ1-4, with 9 bases lining up with TRBD1. Germline-derived CDR1 and CDR2 are MNHNY and SVGAGI (reference sequence). The CDR3 consists of 14 residues. The V gene end was trimmed by 1 base and the J gene end by 8 bases; junction bases not matched to a gene: 2. This chain's CDR3 is CASSYLTGGEKLFF. CDR3 coding DNA: TGTGCCAGCAGTTACTTAACAGGGGGCGAAAAACTGTTTTTT.

The rearrangement uses TRBV27 and TRBJ2-5, with 8 bases matching TRBD2. The length of the CDR3 is 15 residues. With 6 bases clipped from V and 3 bases from J, the junction kept 9 bases outside the gene matches. The germline V gene has CDR1 MNHEY and CDR2 SMNVEV (reference sequence). In DNA form, the CDR3 reads TGTGCCAGCAGCTCCAGCGGGAGCAAGAAAGAGACCCAGTACTTC. This translates into CASSSSGSKKETQYF.

The J gene is TRBJ2-7, the V gene TRBV7-9; TRBD1 matches 8 bases. Germline V lookup: CDR1 SEHNR, CDR2 FQNEAQ (reference sequence). The CDR3 spans 16 residues. V trimming: 1 base; J trimming: 3 bases; junction bases outside the gene matches: 8. The CDR3 DNA sequence: TGTGCCAGCAGCTTAGTCCTGGGACAGGTCGACTACGAGCAGTACTTC. Translated, it gives CASSLVLGQVDYEQYF.

This chain joins TRBV7-2 and TRBJ2-2; the D gene is possibly TRBD2 (5 bases). The germline gives CDR1 SGHTA, CDR2 FQGNSA. The CDR3 sequence is 14 residues long. V lost 5 bases and J lost 1, with 8 bases in between. CDR3 sequence (DNA): TGTGCCAGCAGCGGGAGCAGGAACACCGGGGAGCTGTTTTTT. Translation gives CASSGSRNTGELFF.

The chain is built from TRBV28 and TRBJ1-4; a possible D gene is TRBD1 (6 bases). This CDR3 contains 16 residues. Germline assignment: CDR1 MDHEN and CDR2 SYDVKM. V lost 1 base to trimming and J lost 4 bases, with 13 bases between them. The CDR3 nucleotides are TGTGCCAGCAGTTTATCTGCGGGGGGGCTTAATGAAAAACTGTTTTTT. It specifies CASSLSAGGLNEKLFF.

This clone was seen just once. The V and J genes are TRBV6-5 and TRBJ1-3, with a tentative D call TRBD1 (6 bases). The V gene lost 6 bases and the J gene lost 4 bases, with 16 bases spanning the gap. CDR3 length equals 15 residues. Germline lookup yields CDR1 MNHEY and CDR2 SVGAGI. CDR3 protein: CASRRAQGSGNTIYF. CDR3 nucleotides: TGTGCCAGCAGGAGGGCACAGGGCTCGGGAAACACCATATATTTT.

This clone was observed once. The chain combines TRBV5-4 with TRBJ2-5; 11 bases map to TRBD2. Germline CDR1 SGHNT, CDR2 YYREEE (reference sequence). The CDR3 loop spans 15 amino acids. The V gene end was trimmed by 1 base and the J gene end by 5 bases; junction bases not matched to a gene: 4. The DNA for the CDR3 is TGTGCCAGCAGCTTGACTAGCGGGAGATCGGAGACCCAGTACTTC. This encodes CASSLTSGRSETQYF.

This chain uses TRBV28 with TRBJ1-5; tentative D call: TRBD1 (5 bases). Trimming cost V 7 bases and J 3 bases, with 7 bases left between them. The CDR3 spans 12 residues. Germline CDR1 reads MDHEN; CDR2 reads SYDVKM. This CDR3 reads CASKGLNQPQHF. In DNA form, the CDR3 reads TGTGCCAGCAAGGGGCTCAATCAGCCCCAGCATTTT.

This chain connects TRBV19 to TRBJ2-5; 8 bases fit TRBD1. V shed 6 bases, J shed 1 base, and the junction held 4 bases outside the gene matches. The germline V gene has CDR1 LNHDA and CDR2 SQIVND (reference sequence). The CDR3 extends over 14 amino acids. The CDR3 protein is CASSGQGFQETQYF. The CDR3 bases are TGTGCCAGTAGCGGACAGGGTTTCCAAGAGACCCAGTACTTC.

J is TRBJ2-1 and V is TRBV10-3; weak D call: TRBD2 (6 bases). The germline CDR1 and CDR2 sequences are ENHRY and SYGVKD. The CDR3 covers 12 residues. Trimming took off 5 bases at V and 8 bases at J, with 10 bases between the two ends. The CDR3 sequence: CAISRDFDEQFF. The CDR3 region has the DNA TGTGCCATCAGTCGGGACTTTGATGAGCAGTTCTTC.

The V and J genes are TRBV6-5 and TRBJ2-7; tentative D call: TRBD1 (6 bases). Germline CDR1 MNHEY, CDR2 SVGAGI. Trimming stripped 6 bases from V and 6 bases from J, with 12 bases between. The CDR3 sequence is 12 residues long. CDR3 DNA sequence: TGTGCCAGCAGCCGCGACAGGACCGAGCAGTACTTC. It translates to CASSRDRTEQYF.

This chain joins TRBV7-2 and TRBJ2-5; weak D call: TRBD2 (6 bases). The CDR3 totals 15 residues. The germline V and J ends were trimmed by 5 bases and 3 bases, with 16 bases remaining between them. From germline, CDR1 is SGHTA and CDR2 FQGNSA. The DNA for the CDR3 is TGTGCCAGCAGCCCGCGGGGCAGACCGGAAGAGACCCAGTACTTC. It codes for CASSPRGRPEETQYF.

The V gene is TRBV28, the J gene TRBJ2-7; 8 nucleotides match TRBD2. CDR1 MDHEN and CDR2 SYDVKM come from the germline V gene. V was clipped by 5 bases and J by 2 bases; unmatched bases: 5. The CDR3 extends over 14 amino acids. CDR3 coding DNA: TGTGCCAGCAGTCTCAGCGGGAGAGCCTACGAGCAGTACTTC. Translated, it gives CASSLSGRAYEQYF.

The CDR3 here is CASRTQTNTEAFF. The CDR3, as DNA: TGTGCCAGCAGAACACAGACGAACACTGAAGCTTTCTTT. The chain joins TRBV21-1 to TRBJ1-1; the table's D call TRBD1 went unverified against the DNA. TRBV21-1 is listed as a pseudogene. The CDR3 totals 13 residues.

The rearrangement links TRBV5-1 to TRBJ2-1; 7 bases match TRBD1. CDR1 and CDR2 (germline): SGHRS, YFSETQ. Trimming cost V 4 bases and J 0 bases; bases outside gene matches: 7. There are 16 residues in the CDR3. CDR3 in amino acids: CASSLRQGSSYNEQFF. The DNA for the CDR3 is TGCGCCAGCAGCCTCCGACAGGGTAGCTCCTACAATGAGCAGTTCTTC.

This clone was picked up a small number of times. The gene calls are TRBV27 and TRBJ2-7, with 10 bases identical to TRBD1. Per the germline V gene, CDR1 is MNHEY and CDR2 is SMNVEV (reference sequence). CDR3 size: 15 residues. V lost 4 bases, J lost 5 bases, and 8 bases stayed unmatched. CDR3 DNA: TGTGCCAGCAGTTCCCTGGGGACAGGGGCCCACGAGCAGTACTTC. Its protein product is CASSSLGTGAHEQYF.

This clone was found once. This sequence joins TRBV7-2 and TRBJ1-5; tentative D call: TRBD1 (6 bases). Germline CDR1 SGHTA, CDR2 FQGNSA. The CDR3 runs to 15 residues. V dropped 3 bases and J dropped 3 bases, with 12 bases sitting between them. The DNA of the CDR3 is TGTGCCAGCAGCTTTTCGGACAGTCTCAATCAGCCCCAGCATTTT. Its protein product is CASSFSDSLNQPQHF.

CDR3 nucleotides: TGTGCCAGCAGCCCGACGACGGGTGGATCCTACAATGAGCAGTTCTTC. Its protein is CASSPTTGGSYNEQFF. V and J are TRBV7-2 and TRBJ2-1; D uncertain. V lost 5 bases, J lost 1 base, and 15 bases lay in between. From germline, CDR1 is SGHTA and CDR2 FQGNSA. The CDR3 has 16 residues.

CDR3 coding DNA: TGTGCCAGCAGGTTAAAGCAGAGCGGTGATGGAAACACCATATATTTT. It encodes CASRLKQSGDGNTIYF. The chain is built from TRBV5-8 and TRBJ1-3; no clear D gene. The CDR3 has 16 residues. CDR1 and CDR2 from the germline V gene are SGHTS and YDEGEE. Deletions cut 5 bases from V and 3 bases from J, with 18 bases between. Based on the CDR3 plus reference TRBV5-8 and TRBJ1-3, the full variable domain is EAGVTQSPTHLIKTRGQQATLRCSPISGHTSVYWYQQALGLGLQFLLWYDEGEERNRGNFPPRFSGRQFPNYSSELNVNALELEDSALYLCASRLKQSGDGNTIYFGEGSWLTVV.

The gene calls are TRBV19 and TRBJ1-2; 11 nucleotides align to TRBD1. Germline CDR1 LNHDA, CDR2 SQIVND (reference sequence). V dropped 6 bases and J dropped 2; count of bases not matched to a gene: 2. The CDR3 has 14 amino acids. This CDR3 is CASRRTGGNYGYTF. CDR3 nucleotides: TGTGCCAGTAGGAGGACAGGGGGCAACTATGGCTACACCTTC.

This clone was seen a few times. Here the CDR3 DNA reads TGTGCCAGCAGCTACGGACAGAACTACGAGCAGTACTTC. Translating gives CASSYGQNYEQYF. V and J are TRBV7-9 and TRBJ2-7; D perhaps matches TRBD1 (6 bases). The CDR3 length is 13 residues. Germline CDR1 is SEHNR and CDR2 is FQNEAQ (reference sequence). V lost 4 bases, J lost 3 bases, and 10 bases lay in between.

This clone was seen only once. In DNA, the CDR3 is TGTGCCAGCAGCCCCCGGGGTAGCGGGATTACCGCGAACACCGGGGAGCTGTTTTTT. Its translation: CASSPRGSGITANTGELFF. The V call is TRBV7-9, the J call TRBJ2-2; 8 bases map to TRBD2. The CDR3 loop spans 19 amino acids. With 5 bases clipped from V and 0 bases from J, the junction kept 14 bases outside the gene matches. The germline CDR1 and CDR2 sequences are SEHNR and FQNEAQ (reference sequence).

This chain uses TRBV5-1 with TRBJ2-1, with 7 bases fitting TRBD2. Germline CDR1 and CDR2: SGHRS and YFSETQ. The CDR3 length is 17 residues. Trimming cost V 3 bases and J 4 bases; bases outside gene matches: 13. The chain's CDR3 is CASSWGQTSAIYNEQFF. For the CDR3, the DNA is TGCGCCAGCAGCTGGGGCCAAACTAGCGCAATTTACAATGAGCAGTTCTTC. Looking up the rest from reference TRBV5-1 and TRBJ2-1 gives the full variable domain: KAGVTQTPRYLIKTRGQQVTLSCSPISGHRSVSWYQQTPGQGLQFLFEYFSETQRNKGNFPGRFSGRQFSNSRSEMNVSTLELGDSALYLCASSWGQTSAIYNEQFFGPGTRLTVL.

The chain uses TRBV18 and TRBJ1-1; D may be TRBD1 (5 bases). V was cut by 4 bases and J by 1 base, with 10 bases left in between. CDR3 length: 14 residues. Looked up from germline, CDR1 is KGHSH and CDR2 is LQKENI. This CDR3 is CASSQLTENTEAFF. In DNA form, the CDR3 reads TGTGCCAGCTCACAACTGACAGAGAACACTGAAGCTTTCTTT.